This TCR beta chain was documented in a study of blood T cells in healthy people across ages. The use of a sample-barcoded 5' primer and a J-beta primer mix characterized a second PCR of about 6 to 11 cycles. Each cDNA molecule, via a template-switch adaptor with 12 random nucleotides, was tagged. TCRdb fed the 5' RACE reads into MiXCR, producing one record per CDR3 protein. The sample includes 1 million to 1.2 million distinct CDR3 sequences, roughly two fifths of them seen just once. Trimming took 6 bases from V and 0 from J; bases not matched to a gene: 7. This CDR3 region has 15 residues. Germline V gives CDR1 SGHDN, CDR2 FVKESK.

The specimen sequenced was blood. This chain uses TRBV14 with TRBJ1-2; 7 positions match TRBD1. This TCR was recovered from a man aged 18 to 30 in good health. CDR3 coding DNA: TGTGCCAGCAGACGAACCGGGACAGCTAACTATGGCTACACCTTC. It yields the protein CASRRTGTANYGYTF.